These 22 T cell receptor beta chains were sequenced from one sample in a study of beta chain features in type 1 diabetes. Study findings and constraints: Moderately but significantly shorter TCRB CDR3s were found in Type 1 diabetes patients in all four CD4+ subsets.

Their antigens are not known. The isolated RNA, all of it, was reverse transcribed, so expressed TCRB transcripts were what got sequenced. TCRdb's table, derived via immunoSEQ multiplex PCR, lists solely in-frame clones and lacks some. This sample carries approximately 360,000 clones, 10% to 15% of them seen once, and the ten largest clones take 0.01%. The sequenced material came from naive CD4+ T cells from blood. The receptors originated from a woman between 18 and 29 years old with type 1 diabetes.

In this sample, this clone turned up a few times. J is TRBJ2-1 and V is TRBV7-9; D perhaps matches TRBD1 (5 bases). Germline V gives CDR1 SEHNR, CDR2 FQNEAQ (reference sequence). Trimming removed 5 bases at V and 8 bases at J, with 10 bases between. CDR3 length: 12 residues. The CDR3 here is CASSPGAHEQFF. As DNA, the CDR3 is TGTGCCAGCAGCCCTGGGGCACATGAGCAGTTCTTC.

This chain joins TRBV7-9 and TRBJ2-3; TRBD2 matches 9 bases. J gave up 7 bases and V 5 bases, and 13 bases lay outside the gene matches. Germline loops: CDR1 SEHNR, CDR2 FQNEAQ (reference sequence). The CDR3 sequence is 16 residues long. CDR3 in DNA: TGTGCCAGCAGCACCGAGGTCCTAGCGGGGTTACATACGCAGTATTTT. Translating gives CASSTEVLAGLHTQYF.

CDR3 residues: CASSIGTSGNNYEQYF. The CDR3 bases are TGTGCCAGTAGTATTGGGACTAGCGGGAACAACTACGAGCAGTACTTC. The chain employs TRBV19 and TRBJ2-7; 13 positions agree with TRBD2. J lost 3 bases, V lost 3 bases, and 5 bases had no gene match. CDR1 and CDR2 (germline): LNHDA, SQIVND (reference sequence). The CDR3 is made up of 16 amino acids.

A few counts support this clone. The chain's CDR3 is CASSWTGLGTEAFF. The DNA of the CDR3 is TGTGCCAGCAGCTGGACAGGGTTGGGCACTGAAGCTTTCTTT. The chain uses TRBV11-2 and TRBJ1-1; 8 nucleotides align to TRBD1. V shed 4 bases and J 4 bases; nucleotides not matched to a gene: 5. This CDR3 is built from 14 residues. The germline V gene encodes CDR1 SGHAT and CDR2 FQNNGV.

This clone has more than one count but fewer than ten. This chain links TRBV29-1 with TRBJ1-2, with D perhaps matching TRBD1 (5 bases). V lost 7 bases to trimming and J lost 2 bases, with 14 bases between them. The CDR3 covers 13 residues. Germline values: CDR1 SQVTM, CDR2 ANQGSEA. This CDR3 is CSGKNGQNYGYTF. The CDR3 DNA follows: TGCAGCGGGAAAAATGGACAAAACTATGGCTACACCTTC.

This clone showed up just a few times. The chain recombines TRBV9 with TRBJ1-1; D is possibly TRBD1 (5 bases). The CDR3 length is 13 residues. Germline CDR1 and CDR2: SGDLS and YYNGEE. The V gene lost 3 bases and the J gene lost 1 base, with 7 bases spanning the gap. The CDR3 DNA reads TGTGCCAGCAGCGGACAGCCGAACACTGAAGCTTTCTTT. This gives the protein CASSGQPNTEAFF.

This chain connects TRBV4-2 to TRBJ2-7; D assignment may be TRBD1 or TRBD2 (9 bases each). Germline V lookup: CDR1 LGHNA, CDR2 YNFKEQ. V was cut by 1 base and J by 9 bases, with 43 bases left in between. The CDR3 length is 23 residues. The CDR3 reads CASSQGGAVRTGDFLAGPEGQYF. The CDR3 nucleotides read TGTGCCAGCAGCCAAGGGGGGGCGGTTCGGACAGGGGATTTCCTAGCGGGACCCGAGGGGCAGTACTTC.

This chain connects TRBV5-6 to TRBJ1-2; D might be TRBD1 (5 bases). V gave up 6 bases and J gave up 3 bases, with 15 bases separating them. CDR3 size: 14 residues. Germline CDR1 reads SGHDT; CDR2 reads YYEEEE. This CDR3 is CASNPPGGDYGYTF. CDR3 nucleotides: TGTGCCAGCAACCCCCCGGGGGGAGACTATGGCTACACCTTC.

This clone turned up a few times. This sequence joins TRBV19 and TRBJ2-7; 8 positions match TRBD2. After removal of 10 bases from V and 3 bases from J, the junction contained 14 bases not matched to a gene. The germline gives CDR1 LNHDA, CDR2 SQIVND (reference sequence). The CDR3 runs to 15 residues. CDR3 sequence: CATQRAGVGVYEQYF. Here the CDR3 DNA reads TGTGCCACCCAACGAGCGGGAGTTGGGGTCTACGAGCAGTACTTC. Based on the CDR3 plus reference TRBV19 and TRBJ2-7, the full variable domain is DGGITQSPKYLFRKEGQNVTLSCEQNLNHDAMYWYRQDPGQGLRLIYYSQIVNDFQKGDIAEGYSVSREKKESFPLTVTSAQKNPTAFYLCATQRAGVGVYEQYFGPGTRLTVT.

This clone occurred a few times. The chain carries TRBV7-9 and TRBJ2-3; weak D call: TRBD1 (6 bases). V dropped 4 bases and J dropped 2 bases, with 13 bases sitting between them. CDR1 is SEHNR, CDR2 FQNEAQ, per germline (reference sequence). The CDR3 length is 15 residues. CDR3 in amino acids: CASSWDTLYTDTQYF. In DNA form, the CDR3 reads TGTGCCAGCAGCTGGGACACCCTATACACAGATACGCAGTATTTT.

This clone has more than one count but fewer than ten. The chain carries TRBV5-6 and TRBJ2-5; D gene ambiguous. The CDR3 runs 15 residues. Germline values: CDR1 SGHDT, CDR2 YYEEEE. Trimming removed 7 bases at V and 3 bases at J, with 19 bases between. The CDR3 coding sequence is TGTGCCAGCCTTCGGGTGACTGCGGCAGAAGAGACCCAGTACTTC. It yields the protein CASLRVTAAEETQYF.

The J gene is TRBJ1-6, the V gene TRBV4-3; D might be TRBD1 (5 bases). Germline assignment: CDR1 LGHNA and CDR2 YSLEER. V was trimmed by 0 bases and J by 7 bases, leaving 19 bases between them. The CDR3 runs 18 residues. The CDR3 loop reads CASSQEVQGVLSNSPLHF. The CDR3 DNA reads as TGCGCCAGCAGCCAAGAAGTTCAAGGGGTGCTCTCGAATTCACCCCTCCACTTT.

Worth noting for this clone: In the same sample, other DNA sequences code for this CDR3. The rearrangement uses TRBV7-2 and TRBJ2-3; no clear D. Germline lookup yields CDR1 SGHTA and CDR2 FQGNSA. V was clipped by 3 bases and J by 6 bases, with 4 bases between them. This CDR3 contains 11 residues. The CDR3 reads CASSFGDTQYF. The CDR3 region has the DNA TGTGCCAGCAGCTTCGGGGATACGCAGTATTTT.

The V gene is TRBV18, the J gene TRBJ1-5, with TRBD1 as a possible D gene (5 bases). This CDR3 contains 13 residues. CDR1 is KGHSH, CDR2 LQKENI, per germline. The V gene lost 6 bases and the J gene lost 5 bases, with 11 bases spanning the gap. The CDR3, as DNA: TGTGCCAGCTCTGCGGGGGTGGATCAGCCCCAGCATTTT. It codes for CASSAGVDQPQHF.

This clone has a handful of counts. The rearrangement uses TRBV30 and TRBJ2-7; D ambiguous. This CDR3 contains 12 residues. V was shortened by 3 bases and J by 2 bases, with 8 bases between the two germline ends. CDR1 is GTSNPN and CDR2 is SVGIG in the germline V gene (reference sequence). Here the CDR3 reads CAWSTSPYEQYF. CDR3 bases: TGTGCCTGGAGCACATCCCCCTACGAGCAGTACTTC.

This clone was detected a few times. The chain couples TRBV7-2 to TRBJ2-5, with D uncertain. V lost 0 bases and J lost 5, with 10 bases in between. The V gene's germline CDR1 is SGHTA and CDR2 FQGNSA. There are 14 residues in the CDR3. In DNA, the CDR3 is TGTGCCAGCAGCTTAGCCAGGCGTGGTGAGACCCAGTACTTC. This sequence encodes CASSLARRGETQYF.

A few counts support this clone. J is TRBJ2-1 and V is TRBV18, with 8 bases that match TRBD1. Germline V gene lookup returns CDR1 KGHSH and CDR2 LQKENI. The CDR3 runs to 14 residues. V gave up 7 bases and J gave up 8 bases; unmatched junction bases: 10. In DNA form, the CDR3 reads TGTGCCAGCTTCCCCGGGACAGGAGGAGATGAGCAGTTCTTC. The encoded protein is CASFPGTGGDEQFF.

Written as DNA, the CDR3 is TGTGCCAGCAGCTTCGGCAGGGGGCTGGGCACTGAAGCTTTCTTT. Amino acid sequence: CASSFGRGLGTEAFF. The chain carries TRBV5-6 and TRBJ1-1; 8 bases align to TRBD1. V was clipped by 2 bases and J by 4 bases; unmatched bases: 7. Germline-derived CDR1 and CDR2 are SGHDT and YYEEEE. This CDR3 comprises 15 residues.

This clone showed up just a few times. The CDR3 DNA sequence: TGTGCCAGCAGCCCAGGGCAGGGGGCACACTACGAGCAGTACTTC. This translates into CASSPGQGAHYEQYF. The rearrangement joins TRBV7-2 to TRBJ2-7, with 8 bases matching TRBD1. J lost 3 bases, V lost 5 bases, and 9 bases had no gene match. Germline CDR1 and CDR2: SGHTA and FQGNSA. The CDR3 totals 15 residues.

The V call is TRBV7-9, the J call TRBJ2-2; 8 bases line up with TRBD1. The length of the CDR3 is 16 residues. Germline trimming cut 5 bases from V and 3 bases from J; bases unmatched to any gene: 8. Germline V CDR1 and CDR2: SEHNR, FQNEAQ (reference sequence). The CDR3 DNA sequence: TGTGCCAGCAGCCGGACAGGGTGGGATCACACCGGGGAGCTGTTTTTT. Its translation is CASSRTGWDHTGELFF.

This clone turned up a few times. The CDR3 protein is CASSVSGRGTVEQYF. The DNA of the CDR3 is TGTGCCAGCAGTGTCAGCGGGAGAGGTACCGTCGAGCAGTACTTC. V usage is TRBV25-1 and J usage is TRBJ2-7; 8 bases are a match to TRBD2. Per the germline V gene, CDR1 is MGHDK and CDR2 is SYGVNS. Unmatched junction bases numbered 11, after V lost 4 bases and J lost 6 bases. The CDR3 spans 15 residues.

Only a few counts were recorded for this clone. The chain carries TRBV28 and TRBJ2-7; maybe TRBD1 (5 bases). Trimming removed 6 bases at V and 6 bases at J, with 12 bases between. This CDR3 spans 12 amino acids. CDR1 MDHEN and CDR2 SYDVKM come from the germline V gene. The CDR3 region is CASSRRVREQYF. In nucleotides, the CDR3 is TGTGCCAGCAGCCGCAGGGTCCGCGAGCAGTACTTC.